Listed here is a single TCR beta chain. These data originate in a study of blood T cell repertoires in COVID-19. Germline values: CDR1 GTSNPN, CDR2 SVGIG (reference sequence). This CDR3 spans 17 amino acids. Trimming stripped 3 bases from V and 0 bases from J, with 18 bases between. Profiling relied on immunoSEQ multiplex PCR, and the TCRdb table lists in-frame clones only, not all of them. The sample yields around 23,000 clones, 85% to 90% seen once. The sample was peripheral blood. The TCR was taken from a human donor in a cohort sampled during active COVID-19. This chain joins TRBV30 and TRBJ1-5; TRBD1 might be the D (5 bases). CDR3 region: CAWSFQGRKNSNQPQHF. CDR3 coding DNA: TGTGCCTGGAGCTTCCAGGGCCGGAAAAATAGCAATCAGCCCCAGCATTTT.